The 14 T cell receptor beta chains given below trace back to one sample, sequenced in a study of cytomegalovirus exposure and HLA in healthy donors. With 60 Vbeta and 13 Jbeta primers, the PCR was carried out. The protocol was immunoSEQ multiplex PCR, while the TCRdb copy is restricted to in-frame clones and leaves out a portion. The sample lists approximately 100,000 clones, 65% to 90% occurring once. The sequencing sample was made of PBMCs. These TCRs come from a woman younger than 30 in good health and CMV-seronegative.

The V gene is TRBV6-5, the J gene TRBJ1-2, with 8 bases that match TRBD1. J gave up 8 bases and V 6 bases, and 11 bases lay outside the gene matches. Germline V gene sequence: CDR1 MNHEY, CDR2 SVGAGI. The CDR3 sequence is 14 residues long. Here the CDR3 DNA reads TGTGCCAGCAGCCCTAGGACAGGGCACCGGGGCTACACCTTC. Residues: CASSPRTGHRGYTF.

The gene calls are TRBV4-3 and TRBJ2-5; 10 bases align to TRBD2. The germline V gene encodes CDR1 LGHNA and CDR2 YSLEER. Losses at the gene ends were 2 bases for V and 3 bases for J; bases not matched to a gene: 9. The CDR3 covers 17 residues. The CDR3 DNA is TGCGCCAGCAGCCAATTCGTAGCGGGAGGAGAGGAAGAGACCCAGTACTTC. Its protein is CASSQFVAGGEEETQYF.

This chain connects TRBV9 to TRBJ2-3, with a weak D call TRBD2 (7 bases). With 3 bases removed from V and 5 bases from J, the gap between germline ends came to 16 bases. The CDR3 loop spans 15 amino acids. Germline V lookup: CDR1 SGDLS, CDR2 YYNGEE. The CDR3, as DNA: TGTGCCAGCAGCGCACGAGGGGGGGCACAAGATACGCAGTATTTT. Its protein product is CASSARGGAQDTQYF.

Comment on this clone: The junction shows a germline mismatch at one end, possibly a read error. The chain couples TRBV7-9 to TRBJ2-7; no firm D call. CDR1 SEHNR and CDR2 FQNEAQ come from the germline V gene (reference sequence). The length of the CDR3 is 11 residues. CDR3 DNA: TGTTCCAGCAGCTTATTCGGGGAGCAGTACTTC. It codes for CSSSLFGEQYF.

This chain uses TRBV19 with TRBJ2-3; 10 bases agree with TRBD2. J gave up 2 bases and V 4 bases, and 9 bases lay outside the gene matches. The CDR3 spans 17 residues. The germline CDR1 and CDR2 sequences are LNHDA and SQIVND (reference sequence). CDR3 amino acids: CASSTPRLAGHTDTQYF. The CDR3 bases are TGTGCCAGTAGTACCCCCCGACTAGCGGGTCACACAGATACGCAGTATTTT.

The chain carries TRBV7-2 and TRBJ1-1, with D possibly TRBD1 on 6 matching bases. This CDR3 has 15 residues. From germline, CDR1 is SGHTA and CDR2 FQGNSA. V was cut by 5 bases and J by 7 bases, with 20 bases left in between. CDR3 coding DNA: TGTGCCAGCAGCCCGAACCCCACAGGGTTGGGTGAAGCTTTCTTT. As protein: CASSPNPTGLGEAFF.

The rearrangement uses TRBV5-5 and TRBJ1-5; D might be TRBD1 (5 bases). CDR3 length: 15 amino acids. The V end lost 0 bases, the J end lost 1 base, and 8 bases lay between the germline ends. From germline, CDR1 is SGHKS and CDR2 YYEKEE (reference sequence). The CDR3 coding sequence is TGTGCCAGCAGCTTGGGACAGCTAAGCAATCAGCCCCAGCATTTT. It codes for CASSLGQLSNQPQHF.

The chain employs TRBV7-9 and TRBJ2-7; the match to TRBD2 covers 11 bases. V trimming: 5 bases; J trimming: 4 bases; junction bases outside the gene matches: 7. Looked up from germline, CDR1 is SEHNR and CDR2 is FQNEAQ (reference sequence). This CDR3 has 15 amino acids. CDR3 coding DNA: TGTGCCAGCAGCCTTCCTAGCGGGAGGCTTTACGAGCAGTACTTC. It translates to CASSLPSGRLYEQYF.

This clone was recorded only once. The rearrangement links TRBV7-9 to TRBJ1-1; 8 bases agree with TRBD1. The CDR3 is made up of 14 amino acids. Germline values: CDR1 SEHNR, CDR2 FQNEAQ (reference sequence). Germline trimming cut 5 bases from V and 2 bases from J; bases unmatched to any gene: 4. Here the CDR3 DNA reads TGTGCCAGCAGCCCGACAGGGGACAACACTGAAGCTTTCTTT. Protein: CASSPTGDNTEAFF.

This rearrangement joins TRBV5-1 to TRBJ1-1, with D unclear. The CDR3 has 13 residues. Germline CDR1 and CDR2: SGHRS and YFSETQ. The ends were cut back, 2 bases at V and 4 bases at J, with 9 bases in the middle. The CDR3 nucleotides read TGCGCCAGCAGCTTAGATAGCCCCACTGAAGCTTTCTTT. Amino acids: CASSLDSPTEAFF. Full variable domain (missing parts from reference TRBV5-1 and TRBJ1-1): KAGVTQTPRYLIKTRGQQVTLSCSPISGHRSVSWYQQTPGQGLQFLFEYFSETQRNKGNFPGRFSGRQFSNSRSEMNVSTLELGDSALYLCASSLDSPTEAFFGQGTRLTVV.

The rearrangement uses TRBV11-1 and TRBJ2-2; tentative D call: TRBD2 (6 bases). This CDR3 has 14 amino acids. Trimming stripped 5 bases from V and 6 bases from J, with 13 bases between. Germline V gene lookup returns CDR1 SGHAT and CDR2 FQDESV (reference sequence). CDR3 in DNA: TGTGCCAGCAGCCAAACTAGCCAACCCGGGGAGCTGTTTTTT. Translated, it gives CASSQTSQPGELFF.

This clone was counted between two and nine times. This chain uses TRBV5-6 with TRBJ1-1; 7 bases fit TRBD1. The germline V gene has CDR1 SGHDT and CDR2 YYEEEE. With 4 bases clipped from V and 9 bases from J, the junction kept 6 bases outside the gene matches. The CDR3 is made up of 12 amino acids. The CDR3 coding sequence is TGTGCCAGCAGCGCAGGGGGTTCTAAAGCTTTCTTT. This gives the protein CASSAGGSKAFF.

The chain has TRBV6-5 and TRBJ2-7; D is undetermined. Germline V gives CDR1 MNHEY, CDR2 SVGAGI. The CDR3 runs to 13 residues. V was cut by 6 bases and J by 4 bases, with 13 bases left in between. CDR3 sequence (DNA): TGTGCCAGCAGCAACTACCTCCTATACGAGCAGTACTTC. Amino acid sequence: CASSNYLLYEQYF.

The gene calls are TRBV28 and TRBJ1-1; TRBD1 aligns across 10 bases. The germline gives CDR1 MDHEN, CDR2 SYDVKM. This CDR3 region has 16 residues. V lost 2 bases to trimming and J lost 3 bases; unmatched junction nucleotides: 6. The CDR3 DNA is TGTGCCAGCAGTTTAACCGCCGGGACAGGGGACACTGAAGCTTTCTTT. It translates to CASSLTAGTGDTEAFF.